Included here is one T cell receptor (beta chain) sequence, with context. The sampling schedule covered blood at baseline, cycle 4 day 1, and cycle 7 day 1. Libraries were prepared by immunoSEQ multiplex PCR; TCRdb keeps only in-frame clonotypes and omits some of them. The sample has approximately 70,000 clones, more than 70% seen once. This specimen belongs to a study of OX40 agonist ivuxolimab in advanced cancers. This CDR3 region has 11 residues. Trimming removed 6 bases at V and 7 bases at J, with 12 bases between. CDR1 and CDR2 from the germline V gene are SQVTM and ANQGSEA. The chain carries TRBV29-1 and TRBJ1-1, with D hard to call. The sequence came from an adult with an advanced solid tumor such as melanoma, head and neck, liver or kidney cancer. Sequences were derived from CD4+ or CD8+ T cells sorted from blood, sampled in a trial of the OX40 agonist ivuxolimab. CDR3 nucleotide sequence: TGCAGCGTCACGCCCGTCCTTGAAGCTTTCTTT. Its protein product is CSVTPVLEAFF.